Listed below are T cell receptor beta chains from one sample, sequenced in a study of early T cells in non-severe SARS-CoV-2 infection. TCRdb reanalysed the 5' RACE reads using MiXCR and keeps one entry per CDR3 protein. Here the sample spans 60,000 to 80,000 distinct CDR3 sequences, 10% to 15% being singletons. Sequencing used whole blood. The receptors come from an adult who was a healthcare worker with PCR-confirmed SARS-CoV-2 infection or an uninfected control (not recorded which). Each CDR3 is given with its conserved first and last residue. A D gene is named only where the DNA matches it firmly. For some rows the clone size is stated as once, few or many, or as a class when expanded; others skip it.

v_gene	abundance	j_gene	d_gene	CDR3aa	CDR3nt
TRBV18	many	TRBJ2-3	NA	CASSPPQGITDTQYF	TGTGCCAGCTCACCACCCCAGGGAATCACAGATACGCAGTATTTT
TRBV19	NA	TRBJ2-1	TRBD2	CASNPSSGSYNEQFF	TGTGCCAGTAACCCTTCTAGCGGGAGCTACAATGAGCAGTTCTTC
TRBV9	many	TRBJ2-1	TRBD2	CASSLTGTSVYEQFF	TGTGCCAGCAGCTTAACCGGGACTAGTGTTTATGAGCAGTTCTTC
TRBV3-1	NA	TRBJ1-2	NA	CASSQGPDGYTF	TGTGCCAGCAGCCAGGGCCCAGATGGCTACACCTTC
TRBV27	NA	TRBJ2-7	NA	CASSLRTGLTEQYF	TGTGCCAGCAGTCTCCGGACGGGCCTGACGGAGCAGTACTTC
TRBV20-1	once	TRBJ1-2	NA	CSASPGSRGYGYTF	TGCAGTGCTAGCCCCGGGAGCCGAGGCTATGGCTACACCTTC
TRBV20-1	few	TRBJ2-3	NA	CSAKAGSSTDTQYF	TGCAGTGCAAAAGCCGGTTCTAGCACAGATACGCAGTATTTT
TRBV28	many	TRBJ2-1	TRBD2	CASRREAPYNEQFF	TGTGCCAGCAGACGGGAGGCCCCCTACAATGAGCAGTTCTTC
TRBV3-1	NA	TRBJ1-1	NA	CASSQGPFMNTEAFF	TGTGCCAGCAGCCAAGGGCCTTTTATGAACACTGAAGCTTTCTTT
TRBV12-3/TRBV12-4	many	TRBJ1-3	NA	CASSFRLSGNTIYF	TGTGCCAGCAGTTTTCGGCTCTCTGGAAACACCATATATTTT
TRBV12-3/TRBV12-4	few	TRBJ2-1	NA	CASTPGNEQFF	TGTGCCAGCACCCCCGGCAATGAGCAGTTCTTC
TRBV11-2	few	TRBJ2-1	TRBD2	CASSLALTRTSGRAEQFF	TGTGCCAGCAGCTTAGCGTTAACCCGGACTAGCGGGAGAGCCGAGCAGTTCTTC
TRBV5-4	many	TRBJ2-7	NA	CASSLAEGSRSEQYF	TGTGCCAGCAGCTTGGCCGAGGGGAGCCGGAGCGAGCAGTACTTC
TRBV28	many	TRBJ2-6	NA	CASSLFSSGANVLTF	TGTGCCAGCAGTCTATTCTCCTCTGGGGCCAACGTCCTGACTTTC
TRBV29-1	many	TRBJ2-3	NA	CSVEDRGASTDTQYF	TGCAGCGTTGAAGATCGTGGAGCTAGCACAGATACGCAGTATTTT
TRBV18	large	TRBJ1-1	NA	CASSPQTAAFF	TGTGCCAGCTCACCCCAGACGGCGGCTTTCTTT
TRBV20-1	few	TRBJ1-5	TRBD1	CSARQGSVQPQHF	TGCAGTGCCCGACAGGGTAGTGTGCAGCCCCAGCATTTT
TRBV29-1	NA	TRBJ1-2	NA	CSVEAQGYGYTF	TGCAGCGTTGAAGCGCAGGGCTATGGCTACACCTTC
TRBV5-1	few	TRBJ1-1	TRBD1	CASSYTGAGTEAFF	TGCGCCAGCAGCTACACAGGGGCGGGAACTGAAGCTTTCTTT
TRBV28	NA	TRBJ2-1	NA	CASSLGGPYNEQFF	TGTGCCAGCAGTCTTGGAGGGCCCTACAATGAGCAGTTCTTC
TRBV19	many	TRBJ2-7	NA	CASSPRVAVSRSYEQYF	TGTGCCAGTAGTCCTAGGGTAGCAGTCTCCAGATCCTACGAGCAGTACTTC
TRBV11-2	few	TRBJ2-3	NA	CASSSDFSTDTQYF	TGTGCCAGCAGTTCAGACTTTAGCACAGATACGCAGTATTTT
TRBV20-1	NA	TRBJ2-3	NA	CSAREWSSSTDTQYF	TGCAGTGCTAGAGAATGGTCTTCTAGCACAGATACGCAGTATTTT
TRBV2	many	TRBJ2-1	NA	CASSIGAASSYNEQFF	TGTGCCAGCAGTATCGGGGCGGCGAGCTCCTACAATGAGCAGTTCTTC
TRBV5-1	NA	TRBJ2-1	NA	CASSLWDTSSYNEQFF	TGCGCCAGCAGCCTCTGGGACACGAGCTCCTACAATGAGCAGTTCTTC
TRBV6-1	many	TRBJ2-1	NA	CASSEPAYNEQFF	TGTGCCAGCAGTGAGCCAGCCTACAATGAGCAGTTCTTC
TRBV12-3/TRBV12-4	few	TRBJ2-7	NA	CASSLFSGSYEQYF	TGTGCCAGCAGTTTATTTTCGGGGTCCTACGAGCAGTACTTC
TRBV20-1	NA	TRBJ2-1	NA	CSARLTNYDNEQFF	TGCAGTGCTAGATTGACAAATTATGACAATGAGCAGTTCTTC
TRBV6-5	few	TRBJ1-3	NA	CASSRGDTIYF	TGTGCCAGCAGCCGTGGAGACACCATATATTTT
TRBV9	NA	TRBJ2-1	TRBD2	CATSPGLVDNEQFF	TGTGCCACCTCACCGGGACTAGTGGACAATGAGCAGTTCTTC
TRBV7-2	NA	TRBJ2-1	TRBD2	CASSPPLAEEQFF	TGTGCCAGCAGCCCTCCACTAGCGGAGGAGCAGTTCTTC
TRBV20-1	NA	TRBJ2-4	TRBD2	CSALRSGGVGAKNIQYF	TGCAGTGCCCTCCGTAGCGGGGGGGTAGGGGCCAAAAACATTCAGTACTTC
TRBV2	many	TRBJ2-3	NA	CASSVQRRGTDTQYF	TGTGCCAGCAGTGTGCAGCGACGCGGCACAGATACGCAGTATTTT
TRBV4-2	many	TRBJ2-6	NA	CASSLDRSGANVLTF	TGTGCCAGCAGCCTCGACAGATCCGGGGCCAACGTCCTGACTTTC
TRBV7-9	many	TRBJ1-4	TRBD1	CASSPPGQGYEKLFF	TGTGCCAGCAGCCCTCCGGGACAGGGCTATGAAAAACTGTTTTTT
TRBV11-1	many	TRBJ2-1	NA	CASSQLGGPAYNEQFF	TGTGCCAGCAGCCAGCTAGGCGGGCCCGCCTACAATGAGCAGTTCTTC
TRBV20-1	many	TRBJ2-3	TRBD2	CSVLGTSGSTDTQYF	TGCAGTGTTCTGGGGACTAGCGGTAGCACAGATACGCAGTATTTT
TRBV3-1	NA	TRBJ2-1	NA	CASSQEWAGRKYNEQFF	TGTGCCAGCAGCCAAGAATGGGCGGGACGCAAATACAATGAGCAGTTCTTC
TRBV10-1	many	TRBJ2-2	TRBD2	CASSDSGRFTGELFF	TGCGCCAGCAGTGATAGCGGGAGGTTCACCGGGGAGCTGTTTTTT
TRBV29-1	NA	TRBJ2-1	TRBD2	CSVETGTSGAAEQFF	TGCAGCGTTGAAACGGGGACTAGCGGGGCCGCCGAGCAGTTCTTC
TRBV12-3/TRBV12-4	many	TRBJ2-5	NA	CASSPRGETQYF	TGTGCCAGCAGTCCCCGGGGGGAGACCCAGTACTTC
TRBV7-3	NA	TRBJ1-2	TRBD1	CTSSLGQYGYTF	TGTACCAGCAGCTTGGGACAGTATGGCTACACCTTC
TRBV28	NA	TRBJ2-7	TRBD2	CASSLAGGHYEQYF	TGTGCCAGCAGTTTAGCGGGAGGACACTACGAGCAGTACTTC
TRBV20-1	few	TRBJ1-5	NA	CSARDLGWDWNQPQHF	TGCAGTGCTAGAGATCTGGGGTGGGATTGGAATCAGCCCCAGCATTTT
TRBV28	many	TRBJ2-1	NA	CASSSLAAAFF	TGTGCCAGCAGTTCCCTCGCGGCGGCGTTCTTC
TRBV15	few	TRBJ2-3	NA	CATSSSSAVYTDTQYF	TGTGCCACCAGCAGTTCATCTGCGGTCTACACAGATACGCAGTATTTT
TRBV28	few	TRBJ2-3	TRBD2	CASRTTSSSTDTQYF	TGTGCCAGCAGGACGACTAGCTCAAGCACAGATACGCAGTATTTT
TRBV6-6	many	TRBJ1-5	NA	CASSPRPDVNQPQHF	TGTGCCAGCAGCCCCAGGCCCGACGTTAATCAGCCCCAGCATTTT
TRBV9	NA	TRBJ2-3	TRBD2	CASSEKGREGDTQYF	TGTGCCAGCAGCGAGAAAGGCAGGGAGGGGGATACGCAGTATTTT
TRBV28	many	TRBJ1-1	NA	CASSRNTEAFF	TGTGCCAGCAGCCGGAACACTGAAGCTTTCTTT
TRBV28	NA	TRBJ2-2	NA	CASSSLASATGELFF	TGTGCCAGCAGTTCCTTGGCTAGCGCAACCGGGGAGCTGTTTTTT
TRBV6-4	NA	TRBJ2-1	NA	CASSDSGDLNNEQFF	TGTGCCAGCAGTGACTCAGGGGACTTAAACAATGAGCAGTTCTTC